Below are 23 T cell receptor beta chains sequenced from a single sample in a study of regulatory T cells in long-lasting Graves disease. Time point meaning: newly diagnosed GD, antithyroid drugs for less than 3 months. PBMC RNA was the source of the TCR library. According to the study, TCR beta libraries were built with iRepertoire HTBI primers and CDR3-region Arm-PCR. TCRdb re-analysed the multiplex PCR reads in MiXCR, keeping a single row per CDR3 protein. The profile shows about 440,000 distinct CDR3 sequences, just under 15% of them singletons. The sample was also linked to a second study, of T cells in Graves' hyperthyroidism and ophthalmopathy.

This specimen was peripheral blood mononuclear cells (PBMCs), taken at new diagnosis, from a patient treated with antithyroid drugs. The source of these receptors is a woman under 40 with Graves disease.

There are many counts of this clonotype. V and J are TRBV7-9 and TRBJ2-7; maybe TRBD2 (5 bases). Germline V gene lookup returns CDR1 SEHNR and CDR2 FQNEAQ (reference sequence). The V end was cut by 4 bases, the J end by 4 bases, with 17 bases between. The CDR3 has 15 amino acids. The CDR3 DNA sequence: TGTGCCAGCAGCTCCTGGCAGGAGGCCTTATACGAGCAGTACTTC. Its protein is CASSSWQEALYEQYF.

This clonotype was detected ten times or more. The chain links TRBV5-1 to TRBJ2-3, with 8 bases that match TRBD2. The CDR3 is made up of 17 amino acids. Per germline, CDR1 SGHRS and CDR2 YFSETQ. J was trimmed by 0 bases and V by 1 base; bases with no gene match: 7. The CDR3 nucleotides are TGCGCCAGCAGCTTGTCTCCTAGCGGGCCAAGCACAGATACGCAGTATTTT. Residues: CASSLSPSGPSTDTQYF.

This clonotype was detected many times. The chain links TRBV3-1 to TRBJ1-1; the match to TRBD1 covers 7 bases. The CDR3 runs to 14 residues. CDR1 and CDR2 from the germline V gene are LGHDT and YNNKEL (reference sequence). The trim removed 6 bases at V and 4 bases at J, leaving 8 bases unmatched. The CDR3 coding sequence is TGTGCCAGCAGGATAGGGGGCGCCATCACTGAAGCTTTCTTT. The encoded protein is CASRIGGAITEAFF.

This clonotype was observed many times. The rearrangement joins TRBV28 to TRBJ2-7; the match to TRBD1 covers 7 bases. V dropped 4 bases and J dropped 4; count of bases not matched to a gene: 7. The germline gives CDR1 MDHEN, CDR2 SYDVKM. This CDR3 has 14 residues. CDR3: CASSYRGGRYEQYF. The CDR3 DNA sequence: TGTGCCAGCAGTTACAGGGGCGGACGTTACGAGCAGTACTTC.

This clonotype has only a few counts. The J gene is TRBJ2-1, the V gene TRBV28, with D unclear. The ends were cut back, 7 bases at V and 1 base at J, with 8 bases in the middle. The CDR3 runs 13 residues. The germline gives CDR1 MDHEN, CDR2 SYDVKM. CDR3 region: CASMPASYNEQFF. CDR3 DNA sequence: TGTGCCAGCATGCCCGCTTCCTACAATGAGCAGTTCTTC.

In this sample, this clonotype turned up many times. This chain uses TRBV28 with TRBJ2-1, with TRBD2 matching 9 bases. Germline CDR1 is MDHEN and CDR2 is SYDVKM. The length of the CDR3 is 14 residues. After removal of 10 bases from V and 4 bases from J, the junction contained 8 bases not matched to a gene. The CDR3 protein is CATKLAGAYNEQFF. In nucleotides, the CDR3 is TGTGCCACCAAATTAGCGGGAGCGTACAATGAGCAGTTCTTC.

This clonotype came up many times. The CDR3 spells CASSLSGEQFF. The CDR3 coding sequence is TGTGCCAGCAGCTTAAGTGGAGAGCAGTTCTTC. This sequence joins TRBV11-2 and TRBJ2-1; D not resolved. Between the trimmed V and J ends, which lost 2 bases and 10 bases, there was a span of 6 bases. Germline CDR1 is SGHAT and CDR2 is FQNNGV. This CDR3 contains 11 residues.

This clonotype was found many times. This chain uses TRBV3-1 with TRBJ2-7; no clear D gene. Germline-derived CDR1 and CDR2 are LGHDT and YNNKEL (reference sequence). The CDR3 sequence is 13 residues long. The germline V and J ends were trimmed by 1 base and 3 bases, with 7 bases remaining between them. CDR3 nucleotides: TGTGCCAGCAGCCAAGCGGGCCTCTACGAGCAGTACTTC. Its translation is CASSQAGLYEQYF.

Worth noting for this clonotype: A much more abundant neighbour one base away suggests this may be a read error. This chain joins TRBV10-3 and TRBJ2-5; D is unclear. V shed 3 bases and J shed 5 bases, with 16 bases lying between them. Germline assignment: CDR1 ENHRY and CDR2 SYGVKD. The CDR3 is made up of 15 amino acids. The CDR3 loop reads CAISDMVSESETQYF. CDR3 in DNA: TGTGCCATCAGTGATATGGTCAGTGAGTCGGAGACCCAGTACTTC.

This clonotype was detected only a few times. V and J are TRBV6-4 and TRBJ2-2; D is possibly TRBD2 (6 bases). Looked up from germline, CDR1 is MRHNA and CDR2 is SNTAGT. Trimming cost V 4 bases and J 5 bases, with 14 bases left between them. This CDR3 spans 15 amino acids. The CDR3 region has the DNA TGTGCCAGCAGTGCGACGGGAGTAAGGACCGGGGAGCTGTTTTTT. This gives the protein CASSATGVRTGELFF.

Only a few counts were recorded for this clonotype. The genes are TRBV7-9 and TRBJ1-1, with 7 bases lining up with TRBD1. This CDR3 comprises 15 residues. The V and J ends lost 5 bases and 1 base, in that order; junction bases with no gene match: 7. Germline values: CDR1 SEHNR, CDR2 FQNEAQ (reference sequence). The DNA of the CDR3 is TGTGCCAGCAGCACCTCCGGGACAGAGAACACTGAAGCTTTCTTT. This gives the protein CASSTSGTENTEAFF.

The CDR3 coding sequence is TGTGCCAGCAGCCAGGGGCGTGACGGGAGACCCAACACCGGGGAGCTGTTTTTT. Its translation is CASSQGRDGRPNTGELFF. J is TRBJ2-2 and V is TRBV3-1; TRBD2 might be the D (6 bases). Trimming removed 3 bases at V and 2 bases at J, with 19 bases between. The length of the CDR3 is 18 residues. The germline V gene has CDR1 LGHDT and CDR2 YNNKEL (reference sequence).

At least ten counts were recorded for this clonotype. The chain carries TRBV28 and TRBJ2-1; TRBD2 matches 14 bases. Trimming took 2 bases from V and 4 from J; bases not matched to a gene: 1. Per germline, CDR1 MDHEN and CDR2 SYDVKM. The CDR3 length is 16 residues. The CDR3 DNA reads as TGTGCCAGCAGTTTAGGGACTAGCGGGAGATACAATGAGCAGTTCTTC. Protein: CASSLGTSGRYNEQFF.

This clonotype has a handful of counts. The chain employs TRBV9 and TRBJ2-1; D perhaps matches TRBD1 (5 bases). The CDR3 sequence is 15 residues long. V was shortened by 1 base and J by 4 bases, with 12 bases between the two germline ends. The germline V gene encodes CDR1 SGDLS and CDR2 YYNGEE. CDR3 amino acids: CASSVTPSGYNEQFF. DNA of the CDR3: TGTGCCAGCAGCGTAACCCCCTCAGGGTACAATGAGCAGTTCTTC.

In this sample, this clonotype turned up many times. The chain links TRBV28 to TRBJ1-4; tentatively, D is TRBD1 (5 bases). V dropped 4 bases and J dropped 0 bases, with 9 bases sitting between them. This CDR3 comprises 15 residues. The V gene's germline CDR1 is MDHEN and CDR2 SYDVKM. The CDR3 DNA reads TGTGCCAGCAGTTCAAGGGGTACAACTAATGAAAAACTGTTTTTT. Translated: CASSSRGTTNEKLFF.

The CDR3 reads CASRSGTTDTQYF. For the CDR3, the DNA is TGCGCCAGCAGATCCGGGACAACAGATACGCAGTATTTT. This rearrangement joins TRBV5-1 to TRBJ2-3; tentatively, D is TRBD1 (6 bases). The germline gives CDR1 SGHRS, CDR2 YFSETQ. The CDR3 has 13 amino acids. V shed 5 bases and J shed 3 bases, with 10 bases lying between them.

This clonotype was seen at least ten times. CDR3 DNA: TGCGCCAGCAGCCAAGAAGCCGCTAGCGGGTTAAATGAGCAGTTCTTC. Translated: CASSQEAASGLNEQFF. The chain links TRBV4-1 to TRBJ2-1; 8 bases are shared with TRBD2. The CDR3 is 16 residues long. Trimming took 0 bases from V and 7 from J; bases not matched to a gene: 8. Germline assignment: CDR1 MGHRA and CDR2 YSYEKL.

Only a few counts were recorded for this clonotype. This chain uses TRBV6-1 with TRBJ1-4; 7 positions match TRBD1. The CDR3 spans 15 residues. Germline CDR1 is MNHNS and CDR2 is SASEGT. Trimming at V came to 2 bases and at J to 3 bases, leaving 3 bases not matched to a gene. The CDR3 DNA reads as TGTGCCAGCAGTGAAATCGGGACAGCTAATGAAAAACTGTTTTTT. Translation: CASSEIGTANEKLFF.

The chain recombines TRBV10-3 with TRBJ1-1, with 9 bases lining up with TRBD1. Germline V gene sequence: CDR1 ENHRY, CDR2 SYGVKD. This CDR3 contains 14 residues. V was clipped by 8 bases and J by 4 bases; unmatched bases: 8. CDR3 nucleotides: TGTGCCATCTCCCACGACAGGGGGTTCACTGAAGCTTTCTTT. This gives the protein CAISHDRGFTEAFF.

This chain connects TRBV2 to TRBJ2-2; no clear D gene. The CDR3 runs to 12 residues. V was clipped by 7 bases and J by 4 bases, with 7 bases between them. Per the germline V gene, CDR1 is SNHLY and CDR2 is FYNNEI. The CDR3, as DNA: TGTGCCAGCACCCCGGCCACCGGGGAGCTGTTTTTT. It translates to CASTPATGELFF.

The sample holds many counts of this clonotype. The V and J genes are TRBV30 and TRBJ1-1; perhaps TRBD1 as D (5 bases). This CDR3 has 16 amino acids. The V and J ends lost 0 bases and 3 bases respectively, with 17 bases between them. Germline CDR1 GTSNPN, CDR2 SVGIG (reference sequence). This chain's CDR3 is CAWSVSPGGSYTEAFF. Here the CDR3 DNA reads TGTGCCTGGAGTGTCAGTCCGGGGGGATCGTACACTGAAGCTTTCTTT.

This clonotype appeared many times. The chain has TRBV6-5 and TRBJ2-5, with TRBD1 matching 8 bases. Germline assignment: CDR1 MNHEY and CDR2 SVGAGI. J was trimmed by 1 base and V by 4 bases; bases with no gene match: 5. The CDR3 loop spans 15 amino acids. CDR3 bases: TGTGCCAGCAGTTTCTCCGGGACAGGCCAAGAGACCCAGTACTTC. Protein product: CASSFSGTGQETQYF.

This clonotype was counted between two and nine times. This chain uses TRBV7-6 with TRBJ1-1; 9 nucleotides match TRBD1. The CDR3 sequence is 17 residues long. Germline V gene lookup returns CDR1 SGHVS and CDR2 FNYEAQ. Losses at the gene ends were 5 bases for V and 1 base for J; bases not matched to a gene: 11. CDR3 loop: CASSPTGTGIGNTEAFF. CDR3 DNA sequence: TGTGCCAGCAGCCCGACCGGGACAGGGATCGGGAACACTGAAGCTTTCTTT.